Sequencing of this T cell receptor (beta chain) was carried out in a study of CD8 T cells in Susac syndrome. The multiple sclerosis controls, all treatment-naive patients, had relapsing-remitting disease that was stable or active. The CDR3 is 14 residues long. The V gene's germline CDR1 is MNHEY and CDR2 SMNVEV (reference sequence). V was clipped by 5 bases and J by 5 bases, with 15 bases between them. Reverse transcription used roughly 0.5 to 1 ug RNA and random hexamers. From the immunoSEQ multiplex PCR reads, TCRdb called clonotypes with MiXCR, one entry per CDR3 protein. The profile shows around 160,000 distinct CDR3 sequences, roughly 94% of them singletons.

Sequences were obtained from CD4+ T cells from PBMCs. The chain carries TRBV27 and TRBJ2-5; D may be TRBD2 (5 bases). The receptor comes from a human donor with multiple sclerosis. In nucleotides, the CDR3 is TGTGCCAGCAGTGGCAGGATCCCGGGGGAGACCCAGTACTTC. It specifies CASSGRIPGETQYF.